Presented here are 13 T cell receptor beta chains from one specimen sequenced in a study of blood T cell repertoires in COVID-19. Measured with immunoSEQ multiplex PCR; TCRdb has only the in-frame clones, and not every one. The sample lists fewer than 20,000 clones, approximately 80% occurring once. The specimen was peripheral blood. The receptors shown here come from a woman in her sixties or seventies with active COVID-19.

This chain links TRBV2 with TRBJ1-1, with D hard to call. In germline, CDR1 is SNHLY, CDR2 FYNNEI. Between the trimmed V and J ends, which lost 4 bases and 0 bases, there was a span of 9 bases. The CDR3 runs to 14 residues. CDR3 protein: CASSVEQLNTEAFF. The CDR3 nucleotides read TGTGCCAGCAGTGTGGAACAGTTGAACACTGAAGCTTTCTTT.

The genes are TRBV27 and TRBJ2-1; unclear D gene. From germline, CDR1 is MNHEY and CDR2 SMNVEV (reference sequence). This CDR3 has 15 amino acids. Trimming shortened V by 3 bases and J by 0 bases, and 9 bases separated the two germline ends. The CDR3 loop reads CASSFLADSYNEQFF. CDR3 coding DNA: TGTGCCAGCAGTTTCCTGGCAGACTCCTACAATGAGCAGTTCTTC.

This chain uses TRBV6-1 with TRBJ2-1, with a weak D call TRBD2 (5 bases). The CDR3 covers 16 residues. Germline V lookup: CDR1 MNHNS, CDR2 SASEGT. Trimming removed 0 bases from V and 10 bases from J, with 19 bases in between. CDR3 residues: CASSEAVWPSPSEQFF. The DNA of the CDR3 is TGTGCCAGCAGTGAAGCAGTGTGGCCTAGCCCGTCGGAGCAGTTCTTC.

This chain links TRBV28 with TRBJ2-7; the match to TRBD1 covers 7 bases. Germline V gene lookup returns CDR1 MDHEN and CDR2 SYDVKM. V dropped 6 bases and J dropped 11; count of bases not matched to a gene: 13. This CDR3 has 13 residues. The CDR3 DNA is TGTGCCAGCAGGGGACAGCCCAGCCTGGGAGAGTACTTC. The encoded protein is CASRGQPSLGEYF.

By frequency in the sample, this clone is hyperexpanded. The CDR3 here is CASSVGQAYEQYF. CDR3 bases: TGTGCCAGCAGCGTTGGACAGGCCTACGAGCAGTACTTC. This rearrangement joins TRBV7-8 to TRBJ2-7; 7 bases are a match to TRBD1. Unmatched junction bases numbered 3, after V lost 5 bases and J lost 2 bases. Germline CDR1 SGHVS, CDR2 FQNEAQ. The CDR3 has 13 residues.

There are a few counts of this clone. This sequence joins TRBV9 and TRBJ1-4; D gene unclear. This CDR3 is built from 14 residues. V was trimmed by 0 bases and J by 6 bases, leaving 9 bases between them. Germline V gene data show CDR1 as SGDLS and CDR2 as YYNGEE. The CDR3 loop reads CASSVGYGDEKLFF. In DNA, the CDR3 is TGTGCCAGCAGCGTAGGGTACGGGGATGAAAAACTGTTTTTT. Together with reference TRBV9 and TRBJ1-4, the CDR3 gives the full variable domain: DSGVTQTPKHLITATGQRVTLRCSPRSGDLSVYWYQQSLDQGLQFLIQYYNGEERAKGNILERFSAQQFPDLHSELNLSSLELGDSALYFCASSVGYGDEKLFFGSGTQLSVL.

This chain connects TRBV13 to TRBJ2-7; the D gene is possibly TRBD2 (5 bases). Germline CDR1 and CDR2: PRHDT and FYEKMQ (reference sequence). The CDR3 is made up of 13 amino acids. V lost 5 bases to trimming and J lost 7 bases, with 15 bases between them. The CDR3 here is CASSPRTRGEQYF. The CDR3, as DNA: TGTGCCAGCAGCCCGAGGACCCGAGGGGAGCAGTACTTC.

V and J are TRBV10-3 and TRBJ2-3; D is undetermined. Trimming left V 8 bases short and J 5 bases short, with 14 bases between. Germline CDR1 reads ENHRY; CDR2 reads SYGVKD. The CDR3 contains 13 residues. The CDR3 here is CAIRENPQDTQYF. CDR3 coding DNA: TGTGCCATCCGAGAAAACCCTCAAGATACGCAGTATTTT.

CDR3 DNA sequence: TGTGCCAGCAGCTTAAGTATGGTCTTATTGAGCTCTGGGGCCAACGTCCTGACTTTC. This sequence encodes CASSLSMVLLSSGANVLTF. The chain recombines TRBV11-2 with TRBJ2-6; the D is unclear. Germline assignment: CDR1 SGHAT and CDR2 FQNNGV. This CDR3 is 19 amino acids long. With 2 bases removed from V and 0 bases from J, the gap between germline ends came to 17 bases.

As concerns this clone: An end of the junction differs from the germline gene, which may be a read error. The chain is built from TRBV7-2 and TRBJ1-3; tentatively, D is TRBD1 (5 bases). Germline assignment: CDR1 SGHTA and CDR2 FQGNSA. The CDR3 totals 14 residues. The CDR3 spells CASSLIGTGSTIYF. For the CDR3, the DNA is TGTGCCAGCAGCTTAATCGGGACTGGAAGCACCATATATTTT.

This CDR3 is CASSPRTAAGTEAFF. As DNA, the CDR3 is TGCGCCAGCAGCCCACGGACTGCGGCGGGCACTGAAGCTTTCTTT. This sequence joins TRBV5-1 and TRBJ1-1; no firm D call. CDR1 is SGHRS and CDR2 is YFSETQ in the germline V gene. Trimming removed 4 bases from V and 4 bases from J, with 17 bases in between. There are 15 residues in the CDR3.

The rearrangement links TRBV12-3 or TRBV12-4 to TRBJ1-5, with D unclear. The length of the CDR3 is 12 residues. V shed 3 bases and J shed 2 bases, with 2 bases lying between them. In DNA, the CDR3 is TGTGCCAGCAGTTTCGGCAATCAGCCCCAGCATTTT. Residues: CASSFGNQPQHF.

In DNA, the CDR3 is TGTGCCAGCTCCGCTGCGGGGAAGGCTGAAGCTTTCTTT. Translation: CASSAAGKAEAFF. The rearrangement joins TRBV18 to TRBJ1-1; no reliable D call. The CDR3 has 13 amino acids. Deletions cut 6 bases from V and 6 bases from J, with 14 bases between. Germline CDR1 is KGHSH and CDR2 is LQKENI.